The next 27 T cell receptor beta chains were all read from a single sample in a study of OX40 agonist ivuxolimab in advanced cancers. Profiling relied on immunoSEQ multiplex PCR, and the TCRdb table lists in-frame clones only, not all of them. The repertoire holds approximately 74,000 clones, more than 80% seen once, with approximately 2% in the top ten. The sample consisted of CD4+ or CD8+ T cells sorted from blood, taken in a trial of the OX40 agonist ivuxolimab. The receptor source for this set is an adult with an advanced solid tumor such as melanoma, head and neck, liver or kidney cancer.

The CDR3 coding sequence is TGTGCCAGCTCACCAATGGATGAGCAGTTCTTC. Translated: CASSPMDEQFF. V gene TRBV18 combines with J gene TRBJ2-1; no clear D gene. This CDR3 is built from 11 residues. V lost 2 bases to trimming and J lost 8 bases, with 4 bases between them. The germline V gene has CDR1 KGHSH and CDR2 LQKENI.

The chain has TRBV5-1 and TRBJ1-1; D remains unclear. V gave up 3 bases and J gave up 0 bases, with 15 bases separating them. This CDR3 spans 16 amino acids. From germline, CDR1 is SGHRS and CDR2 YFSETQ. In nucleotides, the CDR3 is TGCGCCAGCAGCTCTCCGGCAGGTATGATGAACACTGAAGCTTTCTTT. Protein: CASSSPAGMMNTEAFF.

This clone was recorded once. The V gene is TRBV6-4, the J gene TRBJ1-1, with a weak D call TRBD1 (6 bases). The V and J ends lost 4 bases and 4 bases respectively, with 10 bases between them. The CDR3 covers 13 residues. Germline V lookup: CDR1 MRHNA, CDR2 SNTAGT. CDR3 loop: CASSAEGGTEAFF. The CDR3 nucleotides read TGTGCCAGCAGTGCGGAGGGGGGCACTGAAGCTTTCTTT.

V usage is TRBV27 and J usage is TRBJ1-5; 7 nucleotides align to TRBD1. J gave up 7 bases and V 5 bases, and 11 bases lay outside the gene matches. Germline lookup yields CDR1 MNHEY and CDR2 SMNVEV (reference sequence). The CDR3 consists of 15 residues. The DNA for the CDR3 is TGTGCCAGCAGTGACAGACAGGGAAGCCGCCAGCCCCAGCATTTT. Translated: CASSDRQGSRQPQHF.

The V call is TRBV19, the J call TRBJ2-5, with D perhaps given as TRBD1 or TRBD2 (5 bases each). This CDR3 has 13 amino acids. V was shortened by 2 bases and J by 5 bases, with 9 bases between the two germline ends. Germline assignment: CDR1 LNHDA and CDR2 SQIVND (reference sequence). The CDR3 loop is CASSILGVETQYF. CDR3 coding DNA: TGTGCCAGTAGTATATTGGGGGTGGAGACCCAGTACTTC. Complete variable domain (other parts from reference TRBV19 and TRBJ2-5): DGGITQSPKYLFRKEGQNVTLSCEQNLNHDAMYWYRQDPGQGLRLIYYSQIVNDFQKGDIAEGYSVSREKKESFPLTVTSAQKNPTAFYLCASSILGVETQYFGPGTRLLVL.

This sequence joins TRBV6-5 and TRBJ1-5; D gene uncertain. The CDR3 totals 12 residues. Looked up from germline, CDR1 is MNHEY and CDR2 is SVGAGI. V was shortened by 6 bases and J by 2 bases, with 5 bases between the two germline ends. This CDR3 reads CASRGGNQPQHF. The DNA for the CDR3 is TGTGCCAGCAGGGGAGGCAATCAGCCCCAGCATTTT.

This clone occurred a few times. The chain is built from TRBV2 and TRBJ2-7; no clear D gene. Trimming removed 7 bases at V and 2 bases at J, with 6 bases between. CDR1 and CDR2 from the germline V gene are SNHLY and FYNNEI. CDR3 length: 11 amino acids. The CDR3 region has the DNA TGTGCCAGCAAAATGACCTACGAGCAGTACTTC. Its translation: CASKMTYEQYF.

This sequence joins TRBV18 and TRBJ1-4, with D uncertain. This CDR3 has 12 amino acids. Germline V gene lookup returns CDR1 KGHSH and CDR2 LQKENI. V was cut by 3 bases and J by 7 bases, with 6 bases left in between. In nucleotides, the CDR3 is TGTGCCAGCTCACCGGAACGTGAAAAACTGTTTTTT. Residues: CASSPEREKLFF. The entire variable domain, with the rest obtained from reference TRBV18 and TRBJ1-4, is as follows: NAGVMQNPRHLVRRRGQEARLRCSPMKGHSHVYWYRQLPEEGLKFMVYLQKENIIDESGMPKERFSAEFPKEGPSILRIQQVVRGDSAAYFCASSPEREKLFFGSGTQLSVL.

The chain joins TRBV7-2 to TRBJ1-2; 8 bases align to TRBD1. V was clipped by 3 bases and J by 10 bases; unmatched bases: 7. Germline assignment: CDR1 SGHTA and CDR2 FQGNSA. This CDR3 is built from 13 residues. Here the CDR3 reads CASSFRQGWDYTF. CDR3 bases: TGTGCCAGCAGCTTCAGACAGGGGTGGGACTACACCTTC.

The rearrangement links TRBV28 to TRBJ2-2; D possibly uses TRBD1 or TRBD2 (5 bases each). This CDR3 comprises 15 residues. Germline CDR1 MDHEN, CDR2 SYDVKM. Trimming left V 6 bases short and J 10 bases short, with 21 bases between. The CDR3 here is CASSPYQGRSKELFF. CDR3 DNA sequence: TGTGCCAGCAGCCCATACCAGGGACGTTCGAAGGAGCTGTTTTTT.

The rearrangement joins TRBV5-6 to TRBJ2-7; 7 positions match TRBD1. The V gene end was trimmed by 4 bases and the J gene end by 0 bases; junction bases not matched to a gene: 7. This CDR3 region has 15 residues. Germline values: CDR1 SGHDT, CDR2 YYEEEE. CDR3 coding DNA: TGTGCCAGCAGCCTCGCTGGGACAGCCTCCTACGAGCAGTACTTC. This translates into CASSLAGTASYEQYF.

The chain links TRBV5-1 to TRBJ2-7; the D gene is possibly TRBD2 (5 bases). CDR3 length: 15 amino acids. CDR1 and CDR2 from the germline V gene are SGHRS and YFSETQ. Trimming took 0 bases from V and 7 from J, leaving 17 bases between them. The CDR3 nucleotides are TGCGCCAGCAGCTTGGAGGCCAGACCGGAGGCGGAGCAGTACTTC. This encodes CASSLEARPEAEQYF.

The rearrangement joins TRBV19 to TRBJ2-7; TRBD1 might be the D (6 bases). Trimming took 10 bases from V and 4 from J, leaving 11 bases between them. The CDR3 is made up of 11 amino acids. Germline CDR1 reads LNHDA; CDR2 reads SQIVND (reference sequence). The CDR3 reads CATATGYEQYF. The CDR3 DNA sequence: TGTGCCACCGCGACAGGATACGAGCAGTACTTC.

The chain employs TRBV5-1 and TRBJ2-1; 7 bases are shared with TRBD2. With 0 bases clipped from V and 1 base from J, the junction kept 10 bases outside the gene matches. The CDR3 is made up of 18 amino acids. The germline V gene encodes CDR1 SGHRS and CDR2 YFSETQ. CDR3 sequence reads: CASSLELARVASYNEQFF. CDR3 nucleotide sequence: TGCGCCAGCAGCTTGGAACTAGCGAGAGTAGCGTCCTACAATGAGCAGTTCTTC.

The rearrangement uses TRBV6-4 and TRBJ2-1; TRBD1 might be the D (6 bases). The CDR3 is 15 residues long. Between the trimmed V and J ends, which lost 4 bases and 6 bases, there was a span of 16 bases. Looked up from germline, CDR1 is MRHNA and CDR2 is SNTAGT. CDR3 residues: CASSVRGGGPNEQFF. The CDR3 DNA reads TGTGCCAGCAGTGTTAGAGGGGGTGGCCCCAATGAGCAGTTCTTC.

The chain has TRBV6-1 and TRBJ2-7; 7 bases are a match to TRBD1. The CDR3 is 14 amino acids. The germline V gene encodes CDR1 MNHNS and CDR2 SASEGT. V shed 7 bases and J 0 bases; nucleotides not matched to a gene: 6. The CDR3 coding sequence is TGTGCCAGCATCGGACAGGCCATCTCCTACGAGCAGTACTTC. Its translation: CASIGQAISYEQYF.

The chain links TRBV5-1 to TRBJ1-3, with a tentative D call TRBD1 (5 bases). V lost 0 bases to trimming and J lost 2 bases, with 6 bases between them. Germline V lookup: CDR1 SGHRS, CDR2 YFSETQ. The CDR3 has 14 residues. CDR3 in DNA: TGCGCCAGCAGCTTGGTGGGGGCTGGAAACACCATATATTTT. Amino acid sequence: CASSLVGAGNTIYF.

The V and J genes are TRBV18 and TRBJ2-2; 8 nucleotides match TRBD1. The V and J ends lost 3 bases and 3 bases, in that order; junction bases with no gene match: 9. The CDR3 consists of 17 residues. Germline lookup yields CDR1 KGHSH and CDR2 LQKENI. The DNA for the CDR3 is TGTGCCAGCTCACCTCTCCGGACAGGGTCCCACACCGGGGAGCTGTTTTTT. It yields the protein CASSPLRTGSHTGELFF. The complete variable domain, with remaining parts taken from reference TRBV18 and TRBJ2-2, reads NAGVMQNPRHLVRRRGQEARLRCSPMKGHSHVYWYRQLPEEGLKFMVYLQKENIIDESGMPKERFSAEFPKEGPSILRIQQVVRGDSAAYFCASSPLRTGSHTGELFFGEGSRLTVL.

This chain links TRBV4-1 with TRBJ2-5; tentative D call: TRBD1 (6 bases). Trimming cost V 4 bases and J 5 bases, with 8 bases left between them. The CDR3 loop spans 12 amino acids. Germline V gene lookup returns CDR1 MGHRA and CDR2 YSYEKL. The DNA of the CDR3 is TGCGCCAGCAGCCTAGACAGGGAGACCCAGTACTTC. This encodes CASSLDRETQYF.

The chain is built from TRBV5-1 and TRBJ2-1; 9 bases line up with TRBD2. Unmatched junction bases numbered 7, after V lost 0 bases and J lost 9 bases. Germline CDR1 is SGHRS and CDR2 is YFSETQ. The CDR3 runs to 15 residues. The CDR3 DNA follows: TGCGCCAGCAGCTTGGTAGCGGGGGACCCCGGTGAGCAGTTCTTC. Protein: CASSLVAGDPGEQFF.

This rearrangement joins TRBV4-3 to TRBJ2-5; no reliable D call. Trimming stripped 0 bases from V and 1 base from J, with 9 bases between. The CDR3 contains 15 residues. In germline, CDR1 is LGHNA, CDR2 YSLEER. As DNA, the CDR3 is TGCGCCAGCAGCCAAGAATTAGGGTTCCAAGAGACCCAGTACTTC. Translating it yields CASSQELGFQETQYF.

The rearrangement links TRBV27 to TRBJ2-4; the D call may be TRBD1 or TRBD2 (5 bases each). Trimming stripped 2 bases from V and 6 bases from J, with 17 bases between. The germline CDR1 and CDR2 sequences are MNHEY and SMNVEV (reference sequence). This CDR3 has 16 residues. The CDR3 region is CASSLGQARGGNIQYF. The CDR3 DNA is TGTGCCAGCAGTTTAGGTCAGGCCCGTGGGGGAAACATTCAGTACTTC.

The CDR3 DNA reads TGTGCCAGCAGTGAAGTGGGGGGGGGAACAGATACGCAGTATTTT. Translated: CASSEVGGGTDTQYF. The J gene is TRBJ2-3, the V gene TRBV2; 7 bases are shared with TRBD2. The CDR3 consists of 15 residues. Trimming removed 1 base from V and 3 bases from J; junction bases left unmatched: 4. Germline-derived CDR1 and CDR2 are SNHLY and FYNNEI. The full variable domain, with the rest looked up from reference TRBV2 and TRBJ2-3, is EPEVTQTPSHQVTQMGQEVILRCVPISNHLYFYWYRQILGQKVEFLVSFYNNEISEKSEIFDDQFSVERPDGSNFTLKIRSTKLEDSAMYFCASSEVGGGTDTQYFGPGTRLTVL.

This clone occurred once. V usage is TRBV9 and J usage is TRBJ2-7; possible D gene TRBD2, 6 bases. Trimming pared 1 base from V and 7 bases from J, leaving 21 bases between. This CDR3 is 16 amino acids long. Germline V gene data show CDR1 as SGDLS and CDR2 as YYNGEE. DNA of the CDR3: TGTGCCAGCAGCGTACGCCCCTGGGAGGAAGCAACGGAGCAGTACTTC. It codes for CASSVRPWEEATEQYF.

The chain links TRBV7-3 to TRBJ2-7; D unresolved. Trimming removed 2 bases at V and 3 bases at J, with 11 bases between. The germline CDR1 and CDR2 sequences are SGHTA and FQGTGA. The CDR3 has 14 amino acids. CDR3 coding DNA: TGTGCCAGCAGCTTAGTGGGGTTGGGCTACGAGCAGTACTTC. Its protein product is CASSLVGLGYEQYF.

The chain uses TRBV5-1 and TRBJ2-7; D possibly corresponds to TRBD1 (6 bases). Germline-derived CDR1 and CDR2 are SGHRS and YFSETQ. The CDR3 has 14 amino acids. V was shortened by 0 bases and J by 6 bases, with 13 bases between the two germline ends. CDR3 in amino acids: CASSLAYRVAEQYF. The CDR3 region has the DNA TGCGCCAGCAGCTTGGCCTACAGGGTGGCCGAGCAGTACTTC.

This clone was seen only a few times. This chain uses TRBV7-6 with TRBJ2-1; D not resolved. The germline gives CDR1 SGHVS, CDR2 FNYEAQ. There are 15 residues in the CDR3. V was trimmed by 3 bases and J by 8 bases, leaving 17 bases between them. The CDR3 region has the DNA TGTGCCAGCAGCTTCTACGACCCCAGGTTGGATGAGCAGTTCTTC. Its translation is CASSFYDPRLDEQFF.